This T cell receptor beta chain was obtained from a study of blood T cell repertoires in COVID-19. The wider study: The United States, Italy and Spain supplied acute and convalescent COVID-19 samples.

CDR3 length: 14 amino acids. V gave up 1 base and J gave up 5 bases, with 12 bases separating them. CDR1 and CDR2 from the germline V gene are LNHNV and YYDKDF (reference sequence). In the authors' methods: Amplification of reference gene primers was used by the study to estimate nucleated cell counts. Clones were read by immunoSEQ multiplex PCR, and TCRdb kept only the in-frame ones, dropping some. That table gives V, J and clone size, and the DNA gave D and trimming. Of hundreds of thousands of clones detected, almost 90% appear once; the ten largest clones hold about 11%. The sequenced sample consisted of peripheral blood. This TCR was recovered from a woman in her twenties or thirties with COVID-19, enrolled during active disease. This chain joins TRBV15 and TRBJ2-7, with D unclear. Here the CDR3 reads CATSRANSLNEQYF. In DNA form, the CDR3 reads TGTGCCACCAGCAGAGCTAACAGCCTGAACGAGCAGTACTTC.